One sample yielded the 31 T cell receptor beta chains listed below, sequenced in a study of blood T cell repertoires in COVID-19. Sequencing was performed with immunoSEQ multiplex PCR; in TCRdb, only in-frame clones are kept and a portion is missing. In the table there are about 74,000 clones, 65% to 90% of which are singletons. Sequencing used peripheral blood. The source of these receptors is a man aged 50-59 years with acute or convalescent COVID-19.

The V gene is TRBV30, the J gene TRBJ1-4; D perhaps matches TRBD1 (5 bases). Germline lookup yields CDR1 GTSNPN and CDR2 SVGIG (reference sequence). Trimming removed 5 bases from V and 0 bases from J, with 10 bases in between. The CDR3 runs 14 residues. The CDR3 reads CAWDGGATNEKLFF. The CDR3 DNA follows: TGTGCCTGGGACGGGGGGGCAACTAATGAAAAACTGTTTTTT.

V usage is TRBV28 and J usage is TRBJ1-5; D not resolved. Germline CDR1 reads MDHEN; CDR2 reads SYDVKM. There are 16 residues in the CDR3. The V and J ends lost 0 bases and 1 base respectively, with 10 bases between them. The CDR3 spells CASSLWQAASNQPQHF. The CDR3 DNA reads as TGTGCCAGCAGTTTATGGCAGGCAGCCAGCAATCAGCCCCAGCATTTT.

The chain is built from TRBV19 and TRBJ2-3; 8 nucleotides agree with TRBD1. J was trimmed by 2 bases and V by 5 bases; bases with no gene match: 6. The CDR3 runs to 15 residues. Germline CDR1 LNHDA, CDR2 SQIVND (reference sequence). CDR3 sequence reads: CASSWTGRNTDTQYF. The CDR3 DNA sequence: TGTGCCAGTAGTTGGACAGGGAGGAACACAGATACGCAGTATTTT.

This clone was counted between two and nine times. This chain uses TRBV10-3 with TRBJ2-5, with D maybe TRBD2 (6 bases). The CDR3 consists of 14 residues. Germline CDR1 is ENHRY and CDR2 is SYGVKD. V lost 3 bases and J lost 4, with 12 bases in between. The CDR3 DNA is TGTGCCATCAGTGACGGGGGACTCGGAGAGACCCAGTACTTC. Amino acid sequence: CAISDGGLGETQYF.

This chain connects TRBV7-3 to TRBJ2-1; 8 bases map to TRBD1. The length of the CDR3 is 15 residues. J lost 4 bases, V lost 4 bases, and 6 bases had no gene match. Per germline, CDR1 SGHTA and CDR2 FQGTGA. The CDR3 here is CASSSGQGPYNEQFF. CDR3 DNA sequence: TGTGCCAGCAGCTCCGGACAGGGACCGTACAATGAGCAGTTCTTC.

The rearrangement uses TRBV3-1 (or the pseudogene TRBV3-2) and TRBJ1-2, with 9 bases identical to TRBD1. V shed 0 bases and J 4 bases; nucleotides not matched to a gene: 12. Germline V gene data show CDR1 as LGHDT and CDR2 as YNNKEL (reference sequence). The CDR3 extends over 18 amino acids. The CDR3 reads CASSQDLTGGFLGYGYTF. The DNA of the CDR3 is TGTGCCAGCAGCCAAGATCTTACAGGGGGCTTTTTGGGCTATGGCTACACCTTC.

The chain uses TRBV7-8 and TRBJ2-1, with a weak D call TRBD1 (5 bases). CDR1 SGHVS and CDR2 FQNEAQ come from the germline V gene. V lost 5 bases and J lost 2, with 10 bases in between. The CDR3 is 14 amino acids. The CDR3 nucleotides are TGTGCCAGCAGCCTATTGACAGCCTACAATGAGCAGTTCTTC. It translates to CASSLLTAYNEQFF.

The V call is TRBV7-2, the J call TRBJ2-7; a weak D match, TRBD1 (5 bases). The CDR3 covers 13 residues. Trimming shortened V by 5 bases and J by 5 bases, and 13 bases separated the two germline ends. Germline-derived CDR1 and CDR2 are SGHTA and FQGNSA. The CDR3 reads CASSPLRAHEQYF. The CDR3 DNA reads TGTGCCAGCAGCCCCCTCAGGGCCCACGAGCAGTACTTC.

This rearrangement joins TRBV18 to TRBJ2-3; D ambiguous. Germline CDR1 is KGHSH and CDR2 is LQKENI. Trimming took off 3 bases at V and 11 bases at J, with 12 bases between the two ends. This CDR3 has 12 amino acids. CDR3 in amino acids: CASSPSTPGQYF. DNA of the CDR3: TGTGCCAGCTCACCCTCCACCCCGGGGCAGTATTTT. The variable domain in full, completed from reference TRBV18 and TRBJ2-3, reads NAGVMQNPRHLVRRRGQEARLRCSPMKGHSHVYWYRQLPEEGLKFMVYLQKENIIDESGMPKERFSAEFPKEGPSILRIQQVVRGDSAAYFCASSPSTPGQYFGPGTRLTVL.

The chain employs TRBV10-3 and TRBJ2-3, with TRBD2 matching over 10 bases. The germline gives CDR1 ENHRY, CDR2 SYGVKD. The CDR3 spans 15 residues. V shed 6 bases and J 4 bases; nucleotides not matched to a gene: 7. The DNA of the CDR3 is TGTGCCATCAGCGTTAGCGGGGGGTCCCCAGATACGCAGTATTTT. Translated, it gives CAISVSGGSPDTQYF.

This chain connects TRBV21-1 to TRBJ1-2; TRBD1 is the table's D call, not checked against the DNA. TRBV21-1 is recorded as a pseudogene. CDR3 length: 14 amino acids. This chain's CDR3 is CASSTRTGIGGYTF. CDR3 nucleotide sequence: TGTGCCAGCAGCACGAGAACAGGGATAGGGGGCTACACCTTC.

This clone was detected only once. This rearrangement joins TRBV19 to TRBJ2-1; D not resolved. Germline V CDR1 and CDR2: LNHDA, SQIVND (reference sequence). The V and J ends lost 1 base and 7 bases respectively, with 11 bases between them. The CDR3 length is 14 residues. This CDR3 reads CASSIVAGANEQFF. The CDR3 coding sequence is TGTGCCAGTAGTATAGTGGCAGGCGCGAATGAGCAGTTCTTC.

This clone was counted a single time. This chain uses TRBV19 with TRBJ2-1, with D maybe TRBD2 (6 bases). CDR3 size: 12 residues. Trimming pared 10 bases from V and 3 bases from J, leaving 10 bases between. Germline V gene lookup returns CDR1 LNHDA and CDR2 SQIVND (reference sequence). The CDR3 is CAIGTLYNEQFF. The DNA of the CDR3 is TGTGCCATCGGGACTCTCTACAATGAGCAGTTCTTC.

This clone was seen once. The chain is built from TRBV5-1 and TRBJ2-3; TRBD1 matches at 8 bases. V shed 0 bases and J 4 bases; nucleotides not matched to a gene: 4. This CDR3 has 15 residues. Looked up from germline, CDR1 is SGHRS and CDR2 is YFSETQ. The CDR3 loop is CASSLAGQGSDTQYF. The CDR3 DNA reads as TGCGCCAGCAGCTTGGCCGGACAGGGTTCAGATACGCAGTATTTT.

The chain combines TRBV7-9 with TRBJ2-3, with TRBD2 matching 10 bases. The CDR3 is 19 residues long. From germline, CDR1 is SEHNR and CDR2 FQNEAQ (reference sequence). The V segment lost 1 base and the J segment 0 bases; nucleotides outside the gene matches: 10. DNA for the CDR3: TGTGCCAGCAGCTTAGTAAGAAGTACTAGCGGGGTGAGCACAGATACGCAGTATTTT. Protein: CASSLVRSTSGVSTDTQYF.

J is TRBJ2-3 and V is TRBV24-1; 11 bases agree with TRBD1. Germline V gene lookup returns CDR1 KGHDR and CDR2 SFDVKD. The length of the CDR3 is 16 residues. V was pared by 4 bases and J by 9 bases, with 11 bases of the junction left unmatched. This chain's CDR3 is CATSERSSGTGGTQYF. DNA for the CDR3: TGTGCCACCAGTGAAAGGAGCTCGGGGACAGGGGGGACGCAGTATTTT.

The rearrangement uses TRBV6-5 and TRBJ2-7; 7 bases agree with TRBD2. The CDR3 sequence is 13 residues long. Per germline, CDR1 MNHEY and CDR2 SVGAGI. Trimming cost V 6 bases and J 2 bases; bases outside gene matches: 4. The CDR3 DNA reads as TGTGCCAGCAGCGGGGGGAGCGCCTACGAGCAGTACTTC. Its translation is CASSGGSAYEQYF.

This chain links TRBV7-8 with TRBJ2-2; D might be TRBD2 (6 bases). The CDR3 has 15 residues. V was shortened by 2 bases and J by 6 bases, with 13 bases between the two germline ends. The germline V gene has CDR1 SGHVS and CDR2 FQNEAQ. The CDR3 loop reads CASSLLSGVAGELFF. The DNA for the CDR3 is TGTGCCAGCAGCTTATTGTCGGGGGTGGCCGGGGAGCTGTTTTTT.

This clone has only one observation. The chain recombines TRBV24-1 with TRBJ1-2; TRBD1 matches at 7 bases. V trimming: 4 bases; J trimming: 2 bases; junction bases outside the gene matches: 0. The CDR3 is made up of 13 amino acids. The germline CDR1 and CDR2 sequences are KGHDR and SFDVKD. The CDR3 reads CATSEQGNYGYTF. CDR3 DNA: TGTGCCACCAGTGAACAGGGGAACTATGGCTACACCTTC.

This clone has a handful of counts. The chain employs TRBV9 and TRBJ1-1, with no clear D. The germline gives CDR1 SGDLS, CDR2 YYNGEE. The CDR3 covers 13 residues. Trimming removed 4 bases from V and 3 bases from J, with 10 bases in between. The CDR3 loop reads CASSFGVDTEAFF. DNA for the CDR3: TGTGCCAGCAGCTTCGGGGTCGACACTGAAGCTTTCTTT.

The chain couples TRBV24-1 to TRBJ2-5; TRBD2 matches 9 bases. The CDR3 is 16 residues long. V shed 5 bases, J shed 5 bases, and the junction held 11 bases outside the gene matches. Germline loops: CDR1 KGHDR, CDR2 SFDVKD. The CDR3 coding sequence is TGTGCCACCAGTGGGGGTAGCGGGGGCCACGGGGAGACCCAGTACTTC. Its translation is CATSGGSGGHGETQYF.

The genes are TRBV12-3 or TRBV12-4 and TRBJ2-7; possibly TRBD2 for D (6 bases). The CDR3 loop spans 12 amino acids. V lost 1 base and J lost 5, with 6 bases in between. The DNA for the CDR3 is TGTGCCAGCAGTTTAGGCGGGAACGAGCAGTACGTC. This sequence encodes CASSLGGNEQYV.

The chain is built from TRBV7-2 and TRBJ1-2, with D maybe TRBD1 (6 bases). V was shortened by 5 bases and J by 5 bases, with 12 bases between the two germline ends. This CDR3 is built from 13 residues. Germline-derived CDR1 and CDR2 are SGHTA and FQGNSA. The CDR3 is CASSETGMYGYTF. The CDR3 DNA follows: TGTGCCAGCAGCGAAACAGGGATGTATGGCTACACCTTC.

This clone was seen more than once but under ten times. The chain has TRBV4-1 and TRBJ2-7; no clear D gene. The CDR3 consists of 15 residues. Trimming removed 1 base at V and 3 bases at J, with 13 bases between. The germline V gene encodes CDR1 MGHRA and CDR2 YSYEKL. The CDR3 region has the DNA TGCGCCAGCAGCCAAGGTGATACCCCCTACTACGAGCAGTACGTC. Residues: CASSQGDTPYYEQYV.

The rearrangement uses TRBV29-1 and TRBJ2-1, with 11 nucleotides matching TRBD2. CDR3 length: 15 amino acids. Germline V gene data show CDR1 as SQVTM and CDR2 as ANQGSEA. After removal of 2 bases from V and 6 bases from J, the junction contained 6 bases not matched to a gene. CDR3 sequence: CSVERGSGGVNEQFF. The CDR3 DNA reads TGCAGCGTTGAACGGGGTAGCGGGGGGGTCAATGAGCAGTTCTTC.

This clone showed up many times. This chain connects TRBV2 to TRBJ1-6, with a weak D call TRBD1 (5 bases). V lost 10 bases to trimming and J lost 7 bases, with 14 bases between them. CDR1 and CDR2 (germline): SNHLY, FYNNEI. This CDR3 spans 13 amino acids. The CDR3 coding sequence is TGTGCCATCGCCCTCCAGGGCAATTCACCCCTCCACTTT. Translation: CAIALQGNSPLHF.

The CDR3 here is CASSLGRLRGGGETQYF. In DNA form, the CDR3 reads TGTGCCAGCAGCTTAGGTCGTCTCCGGGGGGGCGGTGAGACCCAGTACTTC. The chain employs TRBV7-2 and TRBJ2-5; the match to TRBD2 covers 8 bases. The V gene end was trimmed by 1 base and the J gene end by 5 bases; junction bases not matched to a gene: 12. There are 17 residues in the CDR3. Germline CDR1 and CDR2: SGHTA and FQGNSA.

The gene calls are TRBV2 and TRBJ1-6; D unresolved. The CDR3 spans 13 residues. V dropped 7 bases and J dropped 7 bases, with 11 bases sitting between them. Germline V gene lookup returns CDR1 SNHLY and CDR2 FYNNEI. CDR3 region: CASNGQRNSPLHF. As DNA, the CDR3 is TGTGCCAGCAATGGGCAGAGAAATTCACCCCTCCACTTT.

The genes are TRBV29-1 and TRBJ1-4; D gene unclear. The germline V gene encodes CDR1 SQVTM and CDR2 ANQGSEA. V lost 3 bases and J lost 7, with 12 bases in between. CDR3 length: 13 residues. In DNA, the CDR3 is TGCAGCGTTGAGCTGGGCTCCGGTGAAAAACTGTTTTTT. Its protein product is CSVELGSGEKLFF.

The chain joins TRBV4-1 to TRBJ1-1; unclear D gene. This CDR3 contains 16 residues. CDR1 is MGHRA, CDR2 YSYEKL, per germline. V was cut by 4 bases and J by 1 base, with 16 bases left in between. CDR3 sequence reads: CASSLAAAGENTEAFF. In DNA, the CDR3 is TGCGCCAGCAGCCTAGCCGCGGCCGGGGAGAACACTGAAGCTTTCTTT.

This clone occurred once. The CDR3 is CASSLSRAVEQYF. The CDR3 DNA reads as TGTGCCAGCAGTTTATCGAGGGCAGTCGAGCAGTACTTC. The genes are TRBV27 and TRBJ2-7; TRBD2 might be the D (5 bases). This CDR3 has 13 residues. The germline V and J ends were trimmed by 0 bases and 6 bases, with 9 bases remaining between them. Germline CDR1 MNHEY, CDR2 SMNVEV (reference sequence).